Listed below are T cell receptor beta chains from one sample, sequenced in a study of cytomegalovirus exposure and HLA in healthy donors. Data came from immunoSEQ multiplex PCR; TCRdb stores just in-frame clones and leaves some out. The sample holds about 150,000 clones, roughly 80% seen once. The sample consisted of PBMCs. Receptors originate from a woman aged 45-65 years in good health and CMV-seropositive. The CDR3 runs from the conserved cysteine through the conserved F or W. The order of the fields is clone size, V gene, D gene, J gene, CDR3 DNA, CDR3 protein. The D gene is left open where the match is weak. Clone size is stated in some rows and not others, as once, few, many or a class when expanded.

abundance: NA
v_gene: TRBV7-8
d_gene: NA
j_gene: TRBJ2-7
CDR3nt: TGTGCCAGCAGCCACCGCCCCCATGGCCTAGGGGAAGAGCAGTACTTC
CDR3aa: CASSHRPHGLGEEQYF

abundance: once
v_gene: TRBV9
d_gene: NA
j_gene: TRBJ2-1
CDR3nt: TGTGCCAGCAGCGTAGAGGCGGGAAACTCCTACAATGAGCAGTTCTTC
CDR3aa: CASSVEAGNSYNEQFF

abundance: once
v_gene: TRBV2
d_gene: NA
j_gene: TRBJ1-1
CDR3nt: TGTGCCAGCAGTGAAGTTATGAACACTGAAGCTTTCTTT
CDR3aa: CASSEVMNTEAFF

abundance: NA
v_gene: TRBV6-1
d_gene: NA
j_gene: TRBJ2-7
CDR3nt: TGTGCCAGCAGTGAAATAAACGAGCAGTACTTC
CDR3aa: CASSEINEQYF

abundance: NA
v_gene: TRBV30
d_gene: NA
j_gene: TRBJ2-2
CDR3nt: TGTGCCTGGAATCGGGGGGCCAACGGGGAGCTGTTTTTT
CDR3aa: CAWNRGANGELFF

abundance: NA
v_gene: TRBV27
d_gene: NA
j_gene: TRBJ2-1
CDR3nt: TGTGCCAGCAGTCTGCAGGGGCAATACAATGAGCAGTTCTTC
CDR3aa: CASSLQGQYNEQFF

abundance: NA
v_gene: TRBV10-1
d_gene: NA
j_gene: TRBJ2-7
CDR3nt: TGCGCCAGCCGACTCAGGGAGGGGGTCTACGAGCAGTACTTC
CDR3aa: CASRLREGVYEQYF

abundance: NA
v_gene: TRBV28
d_gene: TRBD2
j_gene: TRBJ2-3
CDR3nt: TGTGCCAGCAGCCTAGCGGGGATTAGCACAGATACGCAGTATTTT
CDR3aa: CASSLAGISTDTQYF

abundance: NA
v_gene: TRBV6-5
d_gene: TRBD1
j_gene: TRBJ2-7
CDR3nt: TGTGCCAGCAGTTACTCCCGGGACAGGAACTACGAGCAGTACTTC
CDR3aa: CASSYSRDRNYEQYF

abundance: NA
v_gene: TRBV9
d_gene: NA
j_gene: TRBJ1-2
CDR3nt: TGTGCCAGCACCCCCGGAGATGTAACCTATGGCTACACCTTC
CDR3aa: CASTPGDVTYGYTF

abundance: NA
v_gene: TRBV28
d_gene: NA
j_gene: TRBJ1-2
CDR3nt: TGTGCCAGCAGTCCCTTTGGGACACCCAATGGCTACACCTTC
CDR3aa: CASSPFGTPNGYTF

abundance: NA
v_gene: TRBV5-1
d_gene: NA
j_gene: TRBJ2-2
CDR3nt: TGCGCCAGCAGCCCACCCACGACAGGGAGGGGGGAGCTGTTTTTT
CDR3aa: CASSPPTTGRGELFF

abundance: NA
v_gene: TRBV14
d_gene: NA
j_gene: TRBJ1-4
CDR3nt: TGTGCCAGCAGCCAAGGGACTTTCCTGTTTTTT
CDR3aa: CASSQGTFLFF

abundance: few
v_gene: TRBV30
d_gene: TRBD1
j_gene: TRBJ2-3
CDR3nt: TGTGCCTGTACGACAGGGGGTACAGATACGCAGTATTTT
CDR3aa: CACTTGGTDTQYF

abundance: NA
v_gene: TRBV7-9
d_gene: TRBD2
j_gene: TRBJ2-7
CDR3nt: TGTGCCAGCACCCCGGGAGCTAGCGGGGGGGAGCAGTACTTC
CDR3aa: CASTPGASGGEQYF

abundance: NA
v_gene: TRBV5-1
d_gene: NA
j_gene: TRBJ2-4
CDR3nt: TGCGCCAGCAGCCCAGGTAGCGGAAACATTCAGTACTTC
CDR3aa: CASSPGSGNIQYF

abundance: NA
v_gene: TRBV6-5
d_gene: TRBD1
j_gene: TRBJ1-2
CDR3nt: TGTGCCAGCAGTTGGGCGGGACAGGTCAACTATGGCTACACCTTC
CDR3aa: CASSWAGQVNYGYTF

abundance: NA
v_gene: TRBV7-9
d_gene: NA
j_gene: TRBJ1-3
CDR3nt: TGTGCCAGCAGCTTAGACAGTGGCTCTGGAAACACCATATATTTT
CDR3aa: CASSLDSGSGNTIYF

abundance: NA
v_gene: TRBV6-1
d_gene: NA
j_gene: TRBJ1-2
CDR3nt: TGTGCCAGCAGGGGGGGAGAGACCCCGAGCTATGGCTACACCTTC
CDR3aa: CASRGGETPSYGYTF

abundance: NA
v_gene: TRBV9
d_gene: TRBD2
j_gene: TRBJ2-1
CDR3nt: TGTGCCAGCAGCCAACCATTACACCCTACTAGCGGGGGATCCTACAATGAGCAGTTCTTC
CDR3aa: CASSQPLHPTSGGSYNEQFF

abundance: NA
v_gene: TRBV9
d_gene: NA
j_gene: TRBJ2-3
CDR3nt: TGTGCCAGCAGCGTAGTCGGACTTGGTACGCAGTATTTT
CDR3aa: CASSVVGLGTQYF

abundance: NA
v_gene: TRBV18
d_gene: NA
j_gene: TRBJ2-2
CDR3nt: TGTGCCAGCTCACCACCTAGTCTCGGGGAGCTGTTTTTT
CDR3aa: CASSPPSLGELFF

abundance: NA
v_gene: TRBV6-5
d_gene: TRBD1
j_gene: TRBJ1-6
CDR3nt: TGTGCCAGCAGCCAGGGGGACTCACCCCTCCACTTT
CDR3aa: CASSQGDSPLHF

abundance: NA
v_gene: TRBV28
d_gene: NA
j_gene: TRBJ1-5
CDR3nt: TGTGCCAGCAGCTCCCCCCAGTCGAATCAGCCCCAGCATTTT
CDR3aa: CASSSPQSNQPQHF

abundance: NA
v_gene: TRBV6-5
d_gene: TRBD2
j_gene: TRBJ2-7
CDR3nt: TGTGCCAGCAGTTACGGGCTAGCGGGGGTCTACGAGCAGTACTTC
CDR3aa: CASSYGLAGVYEQYF

abundance: few
v_gene: TRBV30
d_gene: TRBD1
j_gene: TRBJ1-1
CDR3nt: TGTGCCTGGGAAGTAGGGGGCGAGGGAGCTTTCTTT
CDR3aa: CAWEVGGEGAFF

abundance: NA
v_gene: TRBV7-2
d_gene: TRBD1
j_gene: TRBJ1-5
CDR3nt: TGTGCCAGCAGCTTACTCGCGGACAGGGGATATCAGCCCCAGCATTTT
CDR3aa: CASSLLADRGYQPQHF

abundance: NA
v_gene: TRBV7-3
d_gene: TRBD2
j_gene: TRBJ2-1
CDR3nt: TGTGCCAGCAGCTTAACCAGCGGGGCTGAACACAATGAGCAGTTCTTC
CDR3aa: CASSLTSGAEHNEQFF

abundance: NA
v_gene: TRBV5-1
d_gene: NA
j_gene: TRBJ2-7
CDR3nt: TGCGCCAGCAGCCCCACGGGGTTCCGCTACGAGCAGTACTTC
CDR3aa: CASSPTGFRYEQYF

abundance: NA
v_gene: TRBV11-2
d_gene: NA
j_gene: TRBJ1-5
CDR3nt: TGTGCCAGCAGCTTAAGCGACAGTCAGCCCCAGCATTTT
CDR3aa: CASSLSDSQPQHF

abundance: NA
v_gene: TRBV10-3
d_gene: TRBD1
j_gene: TRBJ2-7
CDR3nt: TGTGCCATCAGTGACCCTGGACAGGGTGAAGAGCAGTACTTC
CDR3aa: CAISDPGQGEEQYF

abundance: NA
v_gene: TRBV5-4
d_gene: TRBD1
j_gene: TRBJ1-1
CDR3nt: TGTGCCAGCAGCCTGGACAGGCGAATGAACACTGAAGCTTTCTTT
CDR3aa: CASSLDRRMNTEAFF

abundance: NA
v_gene: TRBV6-1
d_gene: TRBD1
j_gene: TRBJ2-7
CDR3nt: TGTGCCAGCAGGGACAGGGGGATCTCCGAGCAGTACTTC
CDR3aa: CASRDRGISEQYF

abundance: NA
v_gene: TRBV7-9
d_gene: NA
j_gene: TRBJ2-7
CDR3nt: TGTGCCAGCAGCTTAACCAGAACCCCCTACGAGCAGTACTTC
CDR3aa: CASSLTRTPYEQYF

abundance: NA
v_gene: TRBV6-1
d_gene: TRBD1
j_gene: TRBJ2-1
CDR3nt: TGTGCCAGCAGGGGGACAGGGTACAATGAGCAGTTCTTC
CDR3aa: CASRGTGYNEQFF

abundance: NA
v_gene: TRBV27
d_gene: NA
j_gene: TRBJ2-3
CDR3nt: TGTGCCAGCAGTTTAGGAGGGACAGCTACAGATACGCAGTATTTT
CDR3aa: CASSLGGTATDTQYF

abundance: NA
v_gene: TRBV29-1
d_gene: NA
j_gene: TRBJ2-1
CDR3nt: TGCAGCGTTGAAGGAACGGACAGAGTCTCCTACAATGAGCAGTTCTTC
CDR3aa: CSVEGTDRVSYNEQFF

abundance: NA
v_gene: TRBV6-5
d_gene: NA
j_gene: TRBJ2-3
CDR3nt: TGTGCCAGCAGTTACATGGCAAGTTCAGCAGATACGCAGTATTTT
CDR3aa: CASSYMASSADTQYF

abundance: once
v_gene: TRBV29-1
d_gene: TRBD1
j_gene: TRBJ2-3
CDR3nt: TGCAGCGTTCGACAGGGCCCAGATACGCAGTATTTT
CDR3aa: CSVRQGPDTQYF

abundance: NA
v_gene: TRBV5-1
d_gene: TRBD2
j_gene: TRBJ2-7
CDR3nt: TGCGCCAGCAGCCCGACGGAGCGGGGGGGCACCGAGCAGTACTTC
CDR3aa: CASSPTERGGTEQYF

abundance: NA
v_gene: TRBV10-3
d_gene: TRBD2
j_gene: TRBJ2-1
CDR3nt: TGTGCCATCAGTGAGCCGACTGGCGGGGGGGGCACGCGGAATGAGCAGTTCTTC
CDR3aa: CAISEPTGGGGTRNEQFF

abundance: NA
v_gene: TRBV6-6
d_gene: TRBD2
j_gene: TRBJ2-2
CDR3nt: TGTGCCAGCAGTTACGTAGCGGGAGCGAACACCGGGGAGCTGTTTTTT
CDR3aa: CASSYVAGANTGELFF

abundance: NA
v_gene: TRBV9
d_gene: TRBD1
j_gene: TRBJ2-2
CDR3nt: TGTGCCAGCAGCGCCGGGACAGGGGGTGCCGGGGAGCTGTTTTTT
CDR3aa: CASSAGTGGAGELFF

abundance: NA
v_gene: TRBV5-1
d_gene: TRBD2
j_gene: TRBJ2-1
CDR3nt: TGCGCCAGCAGCTTGACTAGCGGGGGAAACAATGAGCAGTTCTTC
CDR3aa: CASSLTSGGNNEQFF

abundance: few
v_gene: TRBV7-9
d_gene: TRBD2
j_gene: TRBJ2-1
CDR3nt: TGTGCCAGCAGCCGCCTTCTAGCGGGGGGGCCCAATGAGCAGTTCTTC
CDR3aa: CASSRLLAGGPNEQFF